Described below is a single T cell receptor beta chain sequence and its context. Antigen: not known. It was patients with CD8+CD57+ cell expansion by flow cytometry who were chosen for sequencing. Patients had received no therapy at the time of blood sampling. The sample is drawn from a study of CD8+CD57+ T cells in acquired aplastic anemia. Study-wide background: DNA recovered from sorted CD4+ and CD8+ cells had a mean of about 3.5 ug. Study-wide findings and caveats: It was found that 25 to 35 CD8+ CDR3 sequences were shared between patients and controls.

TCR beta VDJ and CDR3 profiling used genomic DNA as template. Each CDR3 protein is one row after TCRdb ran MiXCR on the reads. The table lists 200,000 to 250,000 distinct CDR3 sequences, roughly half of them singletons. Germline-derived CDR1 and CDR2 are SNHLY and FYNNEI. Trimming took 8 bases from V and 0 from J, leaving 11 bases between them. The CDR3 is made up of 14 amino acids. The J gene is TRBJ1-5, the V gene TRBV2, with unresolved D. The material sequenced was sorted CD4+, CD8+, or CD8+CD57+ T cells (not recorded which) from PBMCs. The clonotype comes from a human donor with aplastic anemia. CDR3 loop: CASRTDYSNQPQHF. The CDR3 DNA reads TGTGCCAGCCGAACAGACTATAGCAATCAGCCCCAGCATTTT.